Each of the 13 T cell receptor beta chains below was sequenced from the same sample in a study of blood T cell repertoires in COVID-19. TCRdb's copy holds only in-frame clones and misses some; the assay was immunoSEQ multiplex PCR. Here the sample spans 55,000 to 75,000 clones, about three quarters being singletons. The specimen sequenced was peripheral blood. The receptors come from a human donor in a cohort sampled during active COVID-19.

The rearrangement links TRBV6-1 to TRBJ2-3, with TRBD2 matching over 9 bases. CDR3 length: 14 amino acids. Germline assignment: CDR1 MNHNS and CDR2 SASEGT. J was trimmed by 8 bases and V by 1 base; bases with no gene match: 4. In DNA form, the CDR3 reads TGTGCCAGCAGTGAAGTGACTAGCGGAGCTACGCAGTATTTT. Translated: CASSEVTSGATQYF.

The chain couples TRBV7-5 to TRBJ2-7; TRBD2, the table's D call, was not compared with the DNA. TRBV7-5 counts as a pseudogene. This CDR3 is 14 amino acids long. CDR3 residues: CARSSRTSLYEQYF. CDR3 nucleotide sequence: TGTGCCAGAAGCTCGCGGACTAGCCTCTACGAGCAGTACTTC.

J is TRBJ1-2 and V is TRBV6-6; maybe TRBD1 (6 bases). V lost 4 bases, J lost 4 bases, and 13 bases lay in between. In germline, CDR1 is MNHNY, CDR2 SVGAGI (reference sequence). There are 14 residues in the CDR3. The CDR3 is CASSSGGASYGYTF. In DNA form, the CDR3 reads TGTGCCAGCAGTTCGGGGGGCGCGAGCTATGGCTACACCTTC.

DNA for the CDR3: TGTGCCAGCAGCTTAGTCCTTTCGGATACGCAGTATTTT. It specifies CASSLVLSDTQYF. The gene calls are TRBV11-2 and TRBJ2-3, with D uncertain. This CDR3 spans 13 amino acids. V was shortened by 1 base and J by 6 bases, with 8 bases between the two germline ends. In germline, CDR1 is SGHAT, CDR2 FQNNGV.

The chain recombines TRBV7-2 with TRBJ2-5; TRBD2 aligns across 14 bases. CDR3 length: 16 amino acids. Germline V gene sequence: CDR1 SGHTA, CDR2 FQGNSA. V gave up 4 bases and J gave up 5 bases; unmatched junction bases: 6. The CDR3, as DNA: TGTGCCAGCAGCTCCGGACTAGCGGGAGGAAGGGAGACCCAGTACTTC. It is translated as CASSSGLAGGRETQYF. The entire variable domain, with the rest obtained from reference TRBV7-2 and TRBJ2-5, is as follows: GAGVSQSPSNKVTEKGKDVELRCDPISGHTALYWYRQSLGQGLEFLIYFQGNSAPDKSGLPSDRFSAERTGGSVSTLTIQRTQQEDSAVYLCASSSGLAGGRETQYFGPGTRLLVL.

The rearrangement joins TRBV7-9 to TRBJ2-3, with D possibly being TRBD1 (5 bases). The CDR3 is made up of 16 amino acids. V dropped 0 bases and J dropped 0 bases, with 10 bases sitting between them. Germline assignment: CDR1 SEHNR and CDR2 FQNEAQ (reference sequence). The CDR3 DNA reads as TGTGCCAGCAGCTTAGCGGTGAGACAGAGCACAGATACGCAGTATTTT. This codes for CASSLAVRQSTDTQYF.

CDR3 sequence (DNA): TGTGCCAGCAGCGAGAATACAGTGACGCAGTATTTT. Protein product: CASSENTVTQYF. The chain is built from TRBV28 and TRBJ2-3; D uncertain. Looked up from germline, CDR1 is MDHEN and CDR2 is SYDVKM. Trimming shortened V by 6 bases and J by 9 bases, and 13 bases separated the two germline ends. The CDR3 spans 12 residues. Supplemented by reference TRBV28 and TRBJ2-3, the full variable domain reads DVKVTQSSRYLVKRTGEKVFLECVQDMDHENMFWYRQDPGLGLRLIYFSYDVKMKEKGDIPEGYSVSREKKERFSLILESASTNQTSMYLCASSENTVTQYFGPGTRLTVL.

The chain employs TRBV24-1 and TRBJ1-5; 8 bases are a match to TRBD1. The CDR3 is 12 residues long. V was pared by 9 bases and J by 5 bases, with 2 bases of the junction left unmatched. The V gene's germline CDR1 is KGHDR and CDR2 SFDVKD. CDR3: CATSDRDQPQHF. CDR3 sequence (DNA): TGTGCCACCTCGGACAGGGATCAGCCCCAGCATTTT.

CDR3 region: CASSQGPGGAYGYTF. In DNA, the CDR3 is TGCGCCAGCAGCCAAGGGCCAGGGGGCGCCTATGGCTACACCTTC. The V call is TRBV4-3, the J call TRBJ1-2, with TRBD1 matching 8 bases. The germline CDR1 and CDR2 sequences are LGHNA and YSLEER. CDR3 size: 15 residues. V dropped 1 base and J dropped 4; count of bases not matched to a gene: 5.

The chain has TRBV24-1 and TRBJ2-4; a possible D gene is TRBD1 (5 bases). The CDR3 is 15 residues long. V was clipped by 3 bases and J by 7 bases, with 15 bases between them. Germline loops: CDR1 KGHDR, CDR2 SFDVKD. This CDR3 reads CATSDSARVANIQYF. CDR3 in DNA: TGTGCCACCAGTGATAGCGCCAGGGTCGCGAACATTCAGTACTTC.

CDR3 nucleotide sequence: TGTGCCTGGGCTCGATCCGGACAGGGGGGGAATCAGCCCCAGCATTTT. Amino acid sequence: CAWARSGQGGNQPQHF. This chain connects TRBV30 to TRBJ1-5, with 10 bases identical to TRBD1. With V trimmed by 5 bases and J by 4 bases, 11 bases remained unmatched. The CDR3 is 16 amino acids. Germline-derived CDR1 and CDR2 are GTSNPN and SVGIG (reference sequence).

The V gene is TRBV24-1, the J gene TRBJ2-3; 8 nucleotides line up with TRBD2. Germline CDR1 and CDR2: KGHDR and SFDVKD. After removal of 3 bases from V and 10 bases from J, the junction contained 14 bases not matched to a gene. The CDR3 covers 16 residues. The CDR3 coding sequence is TGTGCCACCAGTGATCCTCAGCGGGGGCCTCTTGGTGCGCAGTATTTT. It is translated as CATSDPQRGPLGAQYF.

The CDR3 bases are TGCGCCAGCACCAAACAGGGGGTAAAGTCTGGGGCCAACGTCCTGACTTTC. Protein product: CASTKQGVKSGANVLTF. The rearrangement uses TRBV5-1 and TRBJ2-6; 8 bases are a match to TRBD1. Germline CDR1 reads SGHRS; CDR2 reads YFSETQ. V shed 6 bases and J 1 base; nucleotides not matched to a gene: 9. The CDR3 length is 17 residues.